The clone carrying this T cell receptor beta chain was seen once. RNA, at roughly 0.45 to 1 ug, was reverse transcribed with random hexamers. TCRdb analysed the immunoSEQ multiplex PCR reads with MiXCR anew, one entry per CDR3 protein. The table shows about 110,000 distinct CDR3 sequences, with 90% to 98% occurring only once. The data are from a study of CD8 T cells in Susac syndrome. With 6 bases removed from V and 4 bases from J, the gap between germline ends came to 12 bases. In germline, CDR1 is MDHEN, CDR2 SYDVKM. This CDR3 is 13 amino acids long. The specimen sequenced was CD4+ T cells from PBMCs. The chain combines TRBV28 with TRBJ1-2; D unclear. The clonotype was recovered from a human donor in good health. Here the CDR3 DNA reads TGTGCCAGCAGGGGCGGTTCCGGCTATGGCTACACCTTC. Its translation: CASRGGSGYGYTF.